A selection of T cell receptor beta chains follows, all from one sample in a study of beta chain features in type 1 diabetes. Clones were read by immunoSEQ multiplex PCR, and TCRdb kept only the in-frame ones, dropping some. The data hold about 52,000 clones, with roughly 41% observed a single time. What was sequenced was Tregs from blood. All receptors come from a man aged 25 to 40 with type 1 diabetes. The CDR3 runs from the conserved cysteine through the conserved F or W. The D gene is left open where the match is weak. Size values are once, few and many counts, or a class for expanded clones, and some rows have none.

TRBD1	once	TRBV11-1	TRBJ2-1	CASSDQTGSSYNEQFF	TGTGCCAGCAGCGACCAGACAGGGAGCTCCTACAATGAGCAGTTCTTC
-	once	TRBV2	TRBJ2-7	CASTPGLGEQYF	TGTGCCAGCACTCCAGGGTTAGGCGAGCAGTACTTC
TRBD2	few	TRBV5-4	TRBJ2-1	CASSPTSGSSYNEQFF	TGTGCCAGCAGTCCGACTAGCGGGAGCTCCTACAATGAGCAGTTCTTC
TRBD1	-	TRBV4-3	TRBJ2-7	CASSQDVGTGGVEQYF	TGCGCCAGCAGCCAAGATGTCGGGACAGGGGGTGTTGAGCAGTACTTC
TRBD2	-	TRBV6-5	TRBJ2-3	CASSSSGVNADTQYF	TGTGCCAGCAGTTCTAGCGGGGTTAACGCAGATACGCAGTATTTT
-	few	TRBV10-3	TRBJ1-1	CAISEGDTEAFF	TGTGCCATCAGTGAAGGGGACACTGAAGCTTTCTTT
TRBD1	few	TRBV5-1	TRBJ2-7	CASSLGQGAYEQYF	TGCGCCAGCAGCTTGGGACAGGGGGCCTACGAGCAGTACTTC
TRBD1	-	TRBV4-1	TRBJ1-5	CASSQARTGGNQPQHF	TGCGCCAGCAGCCAGGCCAGGACAGGGGGCAATCAGCCCCAGCATTTT
-	-	TRBV2	TRBJ1-5	CASGLGGNQPQHF	TGTGCCAGCGGCCTGGGGGGGAATCAGCCCCAGCATTTT
TRBD2	-	TRBV18	TRBJ2-7	CASSRTTSGRAYEQYF	TGTGCCAGCTCACGGACGACTAGCGGGAGGGCCTACGAGCAGTACTTC
TRBD1	few	TRBV28	TRBJ1-3	CASSPPGRGQYTIHF	TGTGCCAGCAGTCCCCCGGGCAGGGGGCAATACACCATACATTTT
TRBD1	few	TRBV30	TRBJ1-6	CAWSVEGATPLHF	TGTGCCTGGAGTGTAGAGGGGGCTACACCCCTCCACTTT
-	-	TRBV6-5	TRBJ2-2	CASKGGLNTGELFF	TGTGCCAGCAAGGGGGGGCTCAACACCGGGGAGCTGTTTTTT
TRBD1	-	TRBV7-3	TRBJ2-1	CASSQGTGVNNEQFF	TGTGCCAGCAGCCAGGGGACAGGCGTAAACAATGAGCAGTTCTTC
TRBD1	few	TRBV15	TRBJ2-2	CATSRGDRNTGELFF	TGTGCCACCAGCAGAGGGGACAGGAACACCGGGGAGCTGTTTTTT
-	-	TRBV14	TRBJ1-3	CASSPMSSGNTIYF	TGTGCCAGCAGCCCGATGAGCTCTGGAAACACCATATATTTT
-	-	TRBV30	TRBJ2-7	CAWSATGEQYF	TGTGCCTGGAGCGCAACAGGCGAGCAGTACTTC
TRBD1	-	TRBV9	TRBJ2-2	CASSYGQGWTGELFF	TGTGCCAGCAGTTACGGACAGGGTTGGACCGGGGAGCTGTTTTTT
TRBD2	-	TRBV7-9	TRBJ2-3	CASSRGLASTDTQYF	TGTGCCAGCAGCCGCGGACTAGCGAGCACAGATACGCAGTATTTT
TRBD1	-	TRBV4-1	TRBJ2-1	CASSQSRAGGAYNEQFF	TGCGCCAGCAGCCAAAGCAGGGCAGGGGGCGCATACAATGAGCAGTTCTTC
-	-	TRBV18	TRBJ1-1	CASSLQQKTENTEAFF	TGTGCCAGCTCGCTCCAGCAAAAGACAGAGAACACTGAAGCTTTCTTT
TRBD1	few	TRBV6-4	TRBJ1-1	CASSATGDTEAFF	TGTGCCAGCAGTGCTACAGGGGACACTGAAGCTTTCTTT
-	-	TRBV27	TRBJ2-7	CASKSRYSYEQYF	TGTGCCAGCAAGTCGCGGTACTCCTACGAGCAGTACTTC
-	few	TRBV6-5	TRBJ1-2	CASSYSRVGTYGYTF	TGTGCCAGCAGTTACTCTCGGGTTGGGACTTATGGCTACACCTTC
-	-	TRBV11-2	TRBJ2-5	CASTAFGRTQYF	TGTGCCAGCACCGCATTTGGGAGGACCCAGTACTTC